Listed below are T cell receptor beta chains from one sample, sequenced in a study of Ad26.COV2.S vaccination and SARS-CoV-2 variants. The data were produced by immunoSEQ multiplex PCR, yet TCRdb's version contains in-frame clones alone and is incomplete. The table has over 400,000 clones, approximately 90% seen once; the top ten hold approximately 1.6%. The sequences come from peripheral blood, collected in a trial of Ad26.COV2.S vaccine versus placebo. The receptor set was obtained from a person between 18 and 65 years old who received the Ad26.COV2.S COVID-19 vaccine or a placebo. The CDR3 runs from the conserved cysteine through the conserved F or W. D genes are given only for firm matches. Some rows have no size entry. The others give once, few or many, or a class for an expanded clone.

V	D	size	J	CDR3	DNA
TRBV6-5	NA	NA	TRBJ1-2	CASRGGSSYGYTF	TGTGCCTCTCGAGGGGGGAGTAGCTATGGCTACACCTTC
TRBV7-9	NA	once	TRBJ2-1	CASSPMEPTDRQTYNEQFF	TGTGCCAGCAGCCCGATGGAACCGACCGACAGACAAACCTACAATGAGCAGTTCTTC
TRBV6-2/TRBV6-3	NA	NA	TRBJ2-3	CASSYHPTSLPDTQYF	TGTGCCAGCAGTTACCACCCTACTAGTTTACCAGATACGCAGTATTTT
TRBV7-2	TRBD2	NA	TRBJ2-3	CASSYTSGGAAADTQYF	TGTGCCAGCAGCTACACTAGCGGGGGGGCCGCGGCAGATACGCAGTATTTT
TRBV4-1	NA	once	TRBJ2-1	CASSQTSGTNSYNEQFF	TGCGCCAGCAGCCAGACGTCCGGGACAAACTCCTACAATGAGCAGTTCTTC
TRBV5-6	NA	NA	TRBJ1-4	CASSLGEVRGYSEKLFF	TGTGCCAGCAGCTTGGGAGAGGTTCGGGGCTATAGTGAAAAACTGTTTTTT
TRBV9	NA	NA	TRBJ1-3	CASSDQDLGNTIYF	TGTGCCAGCAGCGACCAGGACCTTGGCAACACCATATATTTT
TRBV11-2	TRBD2	NA	TRBJ2-1	CASSFPAGNYNEQFF	TGTGCCAGCAGCTTCCCAGCGGGGAATTACAATGAGCAGTTCTTC
TRBV2	TRBD1	NA	TRBJ1-2	CASSEGQGRYYGYTF	TGTGCCAGCAGTGAGGGACAGGGAAGATACTATGGCTACACCTTC
TRBV5-5	TRBD1	NA	TRBJ1-1	CASNLLGQGSITEAFF	TGTGCCAGCAATCTCCTCGGACAGGGTAGTATAACTGAAGCTTTCTTT
TRBV6-5	TRBD1	NA	TRBJ1-1	CASSSNFDRGIGGDFF	TGTGCCAGCAGTTCGAATTTCGACAGGGGAATAGGCGGAGATTTCTTT
TRBV25-1	NA	NA	TRBJ1-3	CASSDSSGNTIYF	TGTGCCAGCAGTGACAGCTCTGGAAACACCATATATTTT
TRBV5-5	TRBD1	NA	TRBJ2-2	CASSSGQANTGELFF	TGTGCCAGCAGCTCGGGACAGGCGAACACCGGGGAGCTGTTTTTT